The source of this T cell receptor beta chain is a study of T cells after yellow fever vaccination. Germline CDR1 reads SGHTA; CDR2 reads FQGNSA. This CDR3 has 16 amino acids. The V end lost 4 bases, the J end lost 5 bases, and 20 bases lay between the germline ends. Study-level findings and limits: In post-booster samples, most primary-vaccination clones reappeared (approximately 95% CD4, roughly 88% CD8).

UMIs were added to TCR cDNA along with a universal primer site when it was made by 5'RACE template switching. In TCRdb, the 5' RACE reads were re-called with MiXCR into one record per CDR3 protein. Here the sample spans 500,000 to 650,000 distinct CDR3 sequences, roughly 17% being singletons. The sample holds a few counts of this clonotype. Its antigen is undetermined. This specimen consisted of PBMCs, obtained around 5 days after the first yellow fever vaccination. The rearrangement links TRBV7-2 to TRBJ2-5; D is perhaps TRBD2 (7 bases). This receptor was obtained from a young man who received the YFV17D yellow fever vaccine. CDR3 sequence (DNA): TGTGCCAGCAGCTCGAACCGAGGGGGGGCTGGGGAGACCCAGTACTTC. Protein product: CASSSNRGGAGETQYF.